These 22 T cell receptor beta chains were sequenced from one sample in a study of T cell responses to AZD1222 COVID-19 vaccine. TCRdb's copy holds only in-frame clones and misses some; the assay was immunoSEQ multiplex PCR. Found here are some 62,000 clones, 76% of them singletons; the top ten hold about 14%. The source material was peripheral blood, sampled on day 0 of AZD1222 vaccination. The receptors stem from an adult in good health.

The CDR3 nucleotides read TGTGCCAGCAGCCCGATGTATCCCGACCAAGCTTTCTTT. It specifies CASSPMYPDQAFF. This chain joins TRBV16 and TRBJ1-1; D call uncertain. V was cut by 4 bases and J by 9 bases, with 15 bases left in between. Germline assignment: CDR1 KGHSY and CDR2 FQNENV. The CDR3 is 13 amino acids.

This chain connects TRBV5-6 to TRBJ2-3; maybe TRBD1 (6 bases). The V gene's germline CDR1 is SGHDT and CDR2 YYEEEE. Trimming stripped 0 bases from V and 2 bases from J, with 10 bases between. The CDR3 runs 15 residues. The CDR3 DNA reads TGTGCCAGCAGCTTGGGGGGGCGGCTCACAGATACGCAGTATTTT. This translates into CASSLGGRLTDTQYF.

The CDR3 bases are TGTGCCAGCAGCTGGGCGACAGGGAGTGGCTACACCTTC. It is translated as CASSWATGSGYTF. This chain links TRBV7-9 with TRBJ1-2, with 7 bases aligning to TRBD1. CDR3 length: 13 residues. Germline lookup yields CDR1 SEHNR and CDR2 FQNEAQ (reference sequence). V lost 4 bases to trimming and J lost 7 bases; unmatched junction nucleotides: 6.

The rearrangement uses TRBV5-8 and TRBJ2-7; TRBD2 matches at 8 bases. V gave up 4 bases and J gave up 2 bases; unmatched junction bases: 8. The CDR3 sequence is 15 residues long. CDR1 and CDR2 from the germline V gene are SGHTS and YDEGEE. The CDR3 nucleotides read TGTGCCAGCAGCCCCCGGGGTAGCGGGGCCTACGAGCAGTACTTC. It yields the protein CASSPRGSGAYEQYF.

The V call is TRBV3-1 (or the pseudogene TRBV3-2), the J call TRBJ1-2, with 8 bases identical to TRBD1. Losses at the gene ends were 1 base for V and 8 bases for J; bases not matched to a gene: 3. The CDR3 is 13 amino acids. The V gene's germline CDR1 is LGHDT and CDR2 YNNKEL (reference sequence). CDR3: CASSQGRGRGYTF. In DNA, the CDR3 is TGTGCCAGCAGCCAAGGCAGGGGGCGAGGCTACACCTTC.

The chain combines TRBV7-9 with TRBJ2-7; D is perhaps TRBD2 (6 bases). The CDR3 has 12 amino acids. V was cut by 4 bases and J by 6 bases, with 10 bases left in between. Germline lookup yields CDR1 SEHNR and CDR2 FQNEAQ (reference sequence). The CDR3 sequence: CASSWGEAEQYF. The CDR3 region has the DNA TGTGCCAGCAGCTGGGGGGAGGCCGAGCAGTACTTC.

CDR3 sequence reads: CASRRSPPNEQFF. In DNA, the CDR3 is TGTGCCAGCAGAAGGAGCCCACCCAATGAGCAGTTCTTC. This chain links TRBV27 with TRBJ2-1; D gene ambiguous. V gave up 6 bases and J gave up 6 bases, with 12 bases separating them. CDR3 size: 13 residues. The germline V gene has CDR1 MNHEY and CDR2 SMNVEV (reference sequence).

This chain links TRBV5-5 with TRBJ1-2, with D maybe TRBD1 (5 bases). Germline CDR1 is SGHKS and CDR2 is YYEKEE (reference sequence). This CDR3 region has 17 residues. Deletions cut 2 bases from V and 4 bases from J, with 21 bases between. The CDR3: CASSLRTGASNLYGYTF. CDR3 nucleotide sequence: TGTGCCAGCAGCTTAAGAACAGGAGCCTCGAACCTCTATGGCTACACCTTC. The full variable domain, its missing parts supplied by reference TRBV5-5 and TRBJ1-2, is DAGVTQSPTHLIKTRGQQVTLRCSPISGHKSVSWYQQVLGQGPQFIFQYYEKEERGRGNFPDRFSARQFPNYSSELNVNALLLGDSALYLCASSLRTGASNLYGYTFGSGTRLTVV.

As DNA, the CDR3 is TGCGCCAGCAGCCAAGAAGGTGGACTAGCGCCGTTCTTC. The encoded protein is CASSQEGGLAPFF. The rearrangement links TRBV4-3 to TRBJ2-1; TRBD2 agrees at 9 bases. CDR1 is LGHNA and CDR2 is YSLEER in the germline V gene. This CDR3 has 13 residues. V was clipped by 0 bases and J by 15 bases; unmatched bases: 6.

The genes are TRBV7-8 and TRBJ2-7; 11 bases line up with TRBD1. After removal of 1 base from V and 7 bases from J, the junction contained 6 bases not matched to a gene. CDR1 is SGHVS, CDR2 FQNEAQ, per germline. The CDR3 totals 15 residues. This chain's CDR3 is CASSLVGQGVGEQYF. The CDR3 region has the DNA TGTGCCAGCAGCTTAGTGGGACAGGGGGTCGGGGAGCAGTACTTC.

The chain has TRBV4-2 and TRBJ2-1, with 7 positions matching TRBD1. This CDR3 has 15 amino acids. The germline V gene encodes CDR1 LGHNA and CDR2 YNFKEQ. The V segment lost 3 bases and the J segment 5 bases; nucleotides outside the gene matches: 7. In nucleotides, the CDR3 is TGTGCCAGCAGCCAGCCGGGACAGCTCGACAATGAGCAGTTCTTC. Amino acid sequence: CASSQPGQLDNEQFF.

In this sample, this clone turned up a few times. J is TRBJ2-1 and V is TRBV7-8, with no clear D. The CDR3 has 14 amino acids. Trimming removed 5 bases at V and 0 bases at J, with 8 bases between. Per germline, CDR1 SGHVS and CDR2 FQNEAQ. DNA of the CDR3: TGTGCCAGCAGCCTACCGAGCTCCTACAATGAGCAGTTCTTC. Its protein product is CASSLPSSYNEQFF.

The CDR3 here is CASSFSEYYGYTF. CDR3 nucleotide sequence: TGTGCCAGCAGTTTTTCGGAGTACTATGGCTACACCTTC. The chain uses TRBV12-3 or TRBV12-4 and TRBJ1-2; D is uncertain. The germline V and J ends were trimmed by 3 bases and 3 bases, with 8 bases remaining between them. This CDR3 has 13 residues.

A word on this clone: Other nucleotide sequences in the sample specify the same CDR3. The rearrangement links TRBV18 to TRBJ1-1; no definite D call. This CDR3 contains 14 residues. V was clipped by 3 bases and J by 1 base, with 9 bases between them. Germline assignment: CDR1 KGHSH and CDR2 LQKENI. The CDR3 protein is CASSPDGSNTEAFF. CDR3 DNA: TGTGCCAGCTCACCGGACGGATCGAACACTGAAGCTTTCTTT.

This sequence joins TRBV12-3 or TRBV12-4 and TRBJ1-2; tentatively, D is TRBD1 (5 bases). V gave up 7 bases and J gave up 8 bases, with 11 bases separating them. The CDR3 covers 11 residues. The CDR3 reads CASTGAVGYTF. For the CDR3, the DNA is TGTGCCAGCACTGGGGCAGTAGGCTACACCTTC.

This clone is termed medium-sized (0.01 to 0.1%). The chain joins TRBV18 to TRBJ1-2; D not resolved. CDR1 and CDR2 from the germline V gene are KGHSH and LQKENI. Trimming pared 2 bases from V and 8 bases from J, leaving 12 bases between. The CDR3 runs 13 residues. The CDR3 DNA reads TGTGCCAGCTCACCAAGCCAATCTGGCGGCTACACCTTC. This codes for CASSPSQSGGYTF.

The sample holds a few counts of this clone. Other DNA sequences within the sample encode an identical CDR3. The chain employs TRBV12-3 or TRBV12-4 and TRBJ1-1; D call uncertain. The V end lost 2 bases, the J end lost 0 bases, and 4 bases lay between the germline ends. The CDR3 totals 13 residues. This chain's CDR3 is CASSLRVNTEAFF. The CDR3 DNA reads TGTGCCAGCAGTTTAAGGGTGAACACTGAAGCTTTCTTT.

V and J are TRBV19 and TRBJ1-4; D possibly corresponds to TRBD1 (5 bases). The V gene's germline CDR1 is LNHDA and CDR2 SQIVND (reference sequence). The germline V and J ends were trimmed by 7 bases and 12 bases, with 18 bases remaining between them. This CDR3 comprises 13 residues. CDR3 amino acids: CASTDGGFGELFF. CDR3 DNA sequence: TGTGCCAGTACGGACGGGGGTTTTGGGGAACTGTTTTTT.

The chain combines TRBV27 with TRBJ1-2; no clear D gene. CDR1 is MNHEY and CDR2 is SMNVEV in the germline V gene (reference sequence). This CDR3 spans 15 amino acids. The germline V and J ends were trimmed by 4 bases and 4 bases, with 16 bases remaining between them. The CDR3 region is CASSSTGRLPYGYTF. CDR3 coding DNA: TGTGCCAGCAGTTCAACTGGACGCCTTCCCTATGGCTACACCTTC.

As to this clone: A much larger clone lies one base from this, so it may be a read error. The chain joins TRBV6-5 to TRBJ1-1; no firm D call. Germline assignment: CDR1 MNHEY and CDR2 SVGAGI. V dropped 6 bases and J dropped 2 bases, with 4 bases sitting between them. This CDR3 is 11 amino acids long. CDR3 region: CASRYNTEAFF. The DNA for the CDR3 is TGTGCCAGCAGATACAACACTGAAGCTTTCTTT.

This clone was seen a single time. V usage is TRBV18 and J usage is TRBJ1-1; D call uncertain. The V gene lost 3 bases and the J gene lost 0 bases, with 8 bases spanning the gap. The CDR3 spans 14 residues. CDR1 is KGHSH, CDR2 LQKENI, per germline. In nucleotides, the CDR3 is TGTGCCAGCTCACCCAGTCAAATGAACACTGAAGCTTTCTTT. Translation: CASSPSQMNTEAFF.

This chain links TRBV18 with TRBJ1-6; 10 nucleotides match TRBD1. Looked up from germline, CDR1 is KGHSH and CDR2 is LQKENI. V shed 5 bases, J shed 8 bases, and the junction held 3 bases outside the gene matches. This CDR3 region has 14 residues. CDR3 sequence: CASSSGTGDSPLHF. In nucleotides, the CDR3 is TGTGCCAGCTCATCCGGGACAGGGGATTCACCCCTCCACTTT. Variable domain in full (rest from reference TRBV18 and TRBJ1-6): NAGVMQNPRHLVRRRGQEARLRCSPMKGHSHVYWYRQLPEEGLKFMVYLQKENIIDESGMPKERFSAEFPKEGPSILRIQQVVRGDSAAYFCASSSGTGDSPLHFGNGTRLTVT.